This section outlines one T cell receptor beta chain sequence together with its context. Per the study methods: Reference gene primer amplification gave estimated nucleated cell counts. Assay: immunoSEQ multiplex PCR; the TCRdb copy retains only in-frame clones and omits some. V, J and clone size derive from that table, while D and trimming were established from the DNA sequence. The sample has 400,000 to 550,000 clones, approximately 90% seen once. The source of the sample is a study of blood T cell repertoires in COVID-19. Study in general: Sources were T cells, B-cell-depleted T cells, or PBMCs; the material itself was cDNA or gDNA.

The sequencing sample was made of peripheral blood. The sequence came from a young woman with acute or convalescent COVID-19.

In DNA, the CDR3 is TGTGCCAGCAGCTTCCCCGGCCACCGGGACAGGGATTCCTACGAGCAGTACTTC. It translates to CASSFPGHRDRDSYEQYF. The chain combines TRBV11-2 with TRBJ2-7; 9 bases align to TRBD1. This CDR3 has 18 residues. The V segment lost 3 bases and the J segment 1 base; nucleotides outside the gene matches: 13. Germline assignment: CDR1 SGHAT and CDR2 FQNNGV.